The 10 T cell receptor beta chains below all came from one sample that was sequenced in a study of shared clonotypes between healthy human individuals. Measured with immunoSEQ multiplex PCR; TCRdb has only the in-frame clones, and not every one. The sample yields some 2,500,000 clones, over 85% seen once. Sequences were obtained from naive CD4+ T cells from PBMCs. The sample's subset: CD45RA+ positively selected. These TCRs come from a man younger than 30 in good health. Some clones in this sample may be carry-over from other donors' samples.

The chain has TRBV18 and TRBJ2-1; 9 bases fit TRBD1. The germline gives CDR1 KGHSH, CDR2 LQKENI. The CDR3 consists of 15 residues. V was pared by 3 bases and J by 4 bases, with 4 bases of the junction left unmatched. The CDR3 sequence: CASSPGTGQYNEQFF. The CDR3 nucleotides are TGTGCCAGCTCACCCGGGACAGGGCAATACAATGAGCAGTTCTTC.

This clone appeared a few times. The V gene is TRBV7-9, the J gene TRBJ2-1; a weak D match, TRBD2 (5 bases). Trimming removed 7 bases from V and 2 bases from J, with 9 bases in between. Germline CDR1 SEHNR, CDR2 FQNEAQ (reference sequence). The CDR3 has 13 residues. CDR3 loop: CASNLATYNEQFF. For the CDR3, the DNA is TGTGCCAGCAACCTAGCTACCTACAATGAGCAGTTCTTC.

The J gene is TRBJ2-2, the V gene TRBV7-2; D gene ambiguous. This CDR3 comprises 16 residues. Germline V gene data show CDR1 as SGHTA and CDR2 as FQGNSA. Trimming stripped 5 bases from V and 0 bases from J, with 13 bases between. The DNA of the CDR3 is TGTGCCAGCAGCGCGCGCGGAACCGCGAACACCGGGGAGCTGTTTTTT. Translated, it gives CASSARGTANTGELFF.

The chain links TRBV7-6 to TRBJ2-2, with D uncertain. This CDR3 contains 14 residues. The germline V gene encodes CDR1 SGHVS and CDR2 FNYEAQ. Between the trimmed V and J ends, which lost 3 bases and 4 bases, there was a span of 9 bases. The CDR3 reads CASSFKVGTGELFF. The CDR3 bases are TGTGCCAGCAGCTTCAAGGTCGGCACCGGGGAGCTGTTTTTT. The full variable domain, rest sourced from reference TRBV7-6 and TRBJ2-2, is GAGVSQSPRYKVTKRGQDVALRCDPISGHVSLYWYRQALGQGPEFLTYFNYEAQQDKSGLPNDRFSAERPEGSISTLTIQRTEQRDSAMYRCASSFKVGTGELFFGEGSRLTVL.

The CDR3 reads CASTRGDRVPTEAFF. DNA of the CDR3: TGTGCCAGCACCAGAGGGGACAGGGTACCCACTGAAGCTTTCTTT. The V call is TRBV7-9, the J call TRBJ1-1; TRBD1 matches 9 bases. CDR3 length equals 15 residues. The germline gives CDR1 SEHNR, CDR2 FQNEAQ (reference sequence). Unmatched junction bases numbered 10, after V lost 7 bases and J lost 4 bases.

The genes are TRBV5-1 and TRBJ2-1; 12 nucleotides align to TRBD1. Trimming took 10 bases from V and 8 from J; bases not matched to a gene: 13. The CDR3 contains 15 residues. CDR1 and CDR2 (germline): SGHRS, YFSETQ. In DNA form, the CDR3 reads TGCGCCGGGCGGCCGGGACAGGGGGCCCAAGATGAGCAGTTCTTC. Translating gives CAGRPGQGAQDEQFF.

This clone was found once. The chain links TRBV2 to TRBJ2-1, with D possibly TRBD2 on 5 matching bases. V lost 8 bases to trimming and J lost 5 bases, with 7 bases between them. There are 11 residues in the CDR3. From germline, CDR1 is SNHLY and CDR2 FYNNEI. DNA for the CDR3: TGTGCCAGCGACTACCACAATGAGCAGTTCTTC. Residues: CASDYHNEQFF.

The J gene is TRBJ1-6, the V gene TRBV6-1; D not resolved. Germline V lookup: CDR1 MNHNS, CDR2 SASEGT. Trimming took off 5 bases at V and 13 bases at J, with 18 bases between the two ends. CDR3 length: 14 amino acids. CDR3 protein: CASSPAGPSPPLHF. The CDR3 DNA reads as TGTGCCAGCAGTCCGGCCGGCCCTTCGCCGCCCCTCCACTTT.

The rearrangement joins TRBV7-3 to TRBJ2-5; 7 nucleotides agree with TRBD1. The CDR3 sequence is 16 residues long. The germline V gene has CDR1 SGHTA and CDR2 FQGTGA. Germline trimming cut 1 base from V and 5 bases from J; bases unmatched to any gene: 10. The CDR3 is CASSLNGQVPGETQYF. The CDR3, as DNA: TGTGCCAGCAGCTTAAACGGACAGGTCCCGGGGGAGACCCAGTACTTC.

V usage is TRBV15 and J usage is TRBJ2-3; no clear D gene. This CDR3 has 12 residues. With 2 bases removed from V and 6 bases from J, the gap between germline ends came to 6 bases. Germline-derived CDR1 and CDR2 are LNHNV and YYDKDF (reference sequence). The CDR3 nucleotides read TGTGCCACCAGCAGATACGGGGATACGCAGTATTTT. Translating it yields CATSRYGDTQYF.